One TCR beta chain is described in this entry. Its antigen has not been determined. No per-base quality is available; no much larger clone lies one base away. The immunoSEQ Assay, a bias-controlled multiplex PCR, was used to amplify TCRbeta CDR3 regions from genomic DNA. From the authors' description of their analysis: The number of nucleated cells in each sample was estimated by amplification of reference gene primers within the assay. Sequence reads were collapsed and filtered to measure the absolute abundance of every unique TCRbeta CDR3 rearrangement. For each sample, productive Simpson clonality was calculated as the square root of Simpson's diversity index over productive rearrangements. TCRdb's version of the immuneACCESS table is confined to in-frame rearrangements and falls short of the full clone set. An unresolved V gene accounts for under half of the shortfall where checked; the remainder is of unknown origin. That table is the source of V, J and clone size, and D and trimming were worked out from the DNA. The sample includes roughly 250,000 clones, with approximately 82% observed a single time. Of the sample, 4.5% to 6% falls within the top ten clones.

From its cysteine to its phenylalanine, the CDR3 spans 13 amino acids. Of the read, only the CDR3 DNA is kept; its 39 bases are in frame from base 1. CDR1 is given as LNHDA and CDR2 as SQIVND, both from the germline V gene (reference sequence). The trim is 2 bases for V and 8 bases for J, with a gap of 9 bases between the germline ends. The entry originates in a study of blood T cell repertoires in COVID-19 (dated by TCRdb to the early 2020s). Background on the whole study: Samples covering the acute and convalescent phases of COVID-19 were provided by collaborators in the United States, Italy and Spain. The prospective study material was composed of cDNA or gDNA derived from T cells, B-cell-depleted T cells, or PBMCs. Subjects who had been exposed to COVID-19, were actively infected with it, or had recovered from it provided the deeply sampled blood TCRbeta repertoires that made up the dataset. HLA class I and class II types, where available, came from metadata supplied by the sample provider rather than from assay-based typing. The repertoires were made available in a free public database intended to serve as a resource for research on the immune response to SARS-CoV-2. Nearly every sample came with metadata listing a de-identified subject ID, COVID-19 status, age in years and sex. The samples were drawn from the first 160 participants of the ongoing ImmuneRACE study and from over 950 subjects provided by 6 global collaborators.

Collaborating institutions collected whole blood in K2EDTA tubes following their own protocols. For TCRbeta analysis, collaborator samples were shipped as frozen whole blood, as isolated PBMCs, or as DNA extracted from either sample type. What the research found in general, with its limitations: The quantity of clinical and demographic metadata differed by source and by participant and was supplied without curation.

The sequence joins TRBV19 to TRBJ1-4; a tentative D match to TRBD1 spans 5 bases. What was sequenced was peripheral blood. The sequence was collected from a woman aged 80 or older with active or convalescent COVID-19. The CDR3 in this case is CASSITGGEKLFF. The DNA sequence reads TGTGCCAGTAGTATAACCGGGGGAGAAAAACTGTTTTTT. Reference TRBV19 and TRBJ1-4 proteins supply the regions before and after the CDR3; the full variable domain is: DGGITQSPKYLFRKEGQNVTLSCEQNLNHDAMYWYRQDPGQGLRLIYYSQIVNDFQKGDIAEGYSVSREKKESFPLTVTSAQKNPTAFYLCASSITGGEKLFFGSGTQLSVL.